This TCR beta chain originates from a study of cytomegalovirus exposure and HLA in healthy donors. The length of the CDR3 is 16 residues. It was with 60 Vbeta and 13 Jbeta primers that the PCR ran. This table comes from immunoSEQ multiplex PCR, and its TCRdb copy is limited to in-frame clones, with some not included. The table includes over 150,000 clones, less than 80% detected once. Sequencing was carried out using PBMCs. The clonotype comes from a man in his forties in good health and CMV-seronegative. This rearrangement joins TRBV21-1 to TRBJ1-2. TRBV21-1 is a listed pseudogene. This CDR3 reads CASSFKEGGEDYGYTF. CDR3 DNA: TGTGCCAGCAGCTTCAAAGAGGGAGGGGAAGACTATGGCTACACCTTC.